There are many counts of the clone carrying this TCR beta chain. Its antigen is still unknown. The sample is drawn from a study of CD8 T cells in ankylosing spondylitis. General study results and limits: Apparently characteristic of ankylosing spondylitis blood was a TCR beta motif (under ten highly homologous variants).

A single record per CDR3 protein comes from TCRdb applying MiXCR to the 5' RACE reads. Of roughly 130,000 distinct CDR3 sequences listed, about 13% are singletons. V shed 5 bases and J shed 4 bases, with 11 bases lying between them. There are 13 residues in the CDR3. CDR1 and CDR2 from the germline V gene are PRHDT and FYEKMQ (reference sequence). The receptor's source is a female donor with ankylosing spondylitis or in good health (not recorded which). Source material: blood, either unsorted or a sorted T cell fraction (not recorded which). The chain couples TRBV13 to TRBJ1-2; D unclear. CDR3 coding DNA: TGTGCCAGCAGCAGACCGGCAGGCTATGGCTACACCTTC. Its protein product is CASSRPAGYGYTF.